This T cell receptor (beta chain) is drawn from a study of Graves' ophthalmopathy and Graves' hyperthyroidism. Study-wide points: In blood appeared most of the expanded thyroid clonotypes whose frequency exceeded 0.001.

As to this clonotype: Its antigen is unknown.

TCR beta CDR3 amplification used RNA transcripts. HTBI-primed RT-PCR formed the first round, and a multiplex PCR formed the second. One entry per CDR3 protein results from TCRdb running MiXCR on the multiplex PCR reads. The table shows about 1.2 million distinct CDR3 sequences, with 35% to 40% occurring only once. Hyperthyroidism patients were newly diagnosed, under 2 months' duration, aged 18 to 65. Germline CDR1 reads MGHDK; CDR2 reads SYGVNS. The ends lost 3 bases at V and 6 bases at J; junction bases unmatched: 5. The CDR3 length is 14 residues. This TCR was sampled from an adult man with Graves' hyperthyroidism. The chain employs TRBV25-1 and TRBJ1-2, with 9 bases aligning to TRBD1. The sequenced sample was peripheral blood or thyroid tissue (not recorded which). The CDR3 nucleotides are TGTGCCAGCAGTGAGACGGGACAGGGTCATGGCTACACCTTC. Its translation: CASSETGQGHGYTF.